This T cell receptor beta chain is drawn from a study of shared clonotypes between healthy human individuals. Across the whole study: The composition of the donors was a couple of women and a few men aged 18 to 49.

In germline, CDR1 is MDHEN, CDR2 SYDVKM. The junction had 13 bases not matched to a gene; V was cut back by 4 bases and J by 7 bases. CDR3 size: 16 residues. Here immunoSEQ multiplex PCR was the method, and the copy in TCRdb shows in-frame clones only, minus some. The table has about 2.3 million clones, approximately 93% seen once. In the case of this clone: What it binds is unknown.

Findings of the study overall: The study generally estimated greater richness for naive than memory subsets.

Study donors comprised healthy, HIV-negative adults devoid of recent acute infection or vaccination. The sample comprised naive CD4+ T cells from PBMCs. Regarding subset: CD45RA+ positively selected. The TCR comes from a man aged 18 to 30 in good health. Some clones in this sample may be carry-over from other donors' samples. The rearrangement links TRBV28 to TRBJ2-3; 8 bases match TRBD1. The CDR3 DNA follows: TGTGCCAGCAGTTCACAGGGACAGGACAGCTTTAATACGCAGTATTTT. It encodes CASSSQGQDSFNTQYF. Variable domain in full (rest from reference TRBV28 and TRBJ2-3): DVKVTQSSRYLVKRTGEKVFLECVQDMDHENMFWYRQDPGLGLRLIYFSYDVKMKEKGDIPEGYSVSREKKERFSLILESASTNQTSMYLCASSSQGQDSFNTQYFGPGTRLTVL.